This TCR beta chain emerged from a study of post-analysis software for immune sequencing data. This clonotype showed up many times. What it recognizes is unknown. Study-wide points: Four or five TRBV segments were more frequent in patients than controls; TRBV5-6, TRBV5-1 and TRBV20-1 belonged to this group.

TCR beta cDNA libraries included unique molecular identifiers. The yield from around 1 to 10 million T cells was roughly 500,000 cDNA molecules in total. TCRdb re-called the PCR reads with MiXCR, one entry per CDR3 protein. The repertoire includes roughly 580,000 distinct CDR3 sequences, 44% of them detected once, and under 2% sits in the top ten. The germline V gene has CDR1 SEHNR and CDR2 FQNEAQ (reference sequence). Trimming shortened V by 8 bases and J by 6 bases, and 17 bases separated the two germline ends. The CDR3 sequence is 14 residues long. This chain uses TRBV7-9 with TRBJ2-1; D may be TRBD2 (5 bases). The sample consisted of blood. This TCR came from a girl aged 5 to 17 with multiple sclerosis. CDR3 sequence: CASGGPGLANEQFF. CDR3 bases: TGTGCCAGCGGAGGACCGGGCTTAGCCAATGAGCAGTTCTTC. Full variable domain (rest looked up from reference TRBV7-9 and TRBJ2-1): DTGVSQNPRHKITKRGQNVTFRCDPISEHNRLYWYRQTLGQGPEFLTYFQNEAQLEKSRLLSDRFSAERPKGSFSTLEIQRTEQGDSAMYLCASGGPGLANEQFFGPGTRLTVL.